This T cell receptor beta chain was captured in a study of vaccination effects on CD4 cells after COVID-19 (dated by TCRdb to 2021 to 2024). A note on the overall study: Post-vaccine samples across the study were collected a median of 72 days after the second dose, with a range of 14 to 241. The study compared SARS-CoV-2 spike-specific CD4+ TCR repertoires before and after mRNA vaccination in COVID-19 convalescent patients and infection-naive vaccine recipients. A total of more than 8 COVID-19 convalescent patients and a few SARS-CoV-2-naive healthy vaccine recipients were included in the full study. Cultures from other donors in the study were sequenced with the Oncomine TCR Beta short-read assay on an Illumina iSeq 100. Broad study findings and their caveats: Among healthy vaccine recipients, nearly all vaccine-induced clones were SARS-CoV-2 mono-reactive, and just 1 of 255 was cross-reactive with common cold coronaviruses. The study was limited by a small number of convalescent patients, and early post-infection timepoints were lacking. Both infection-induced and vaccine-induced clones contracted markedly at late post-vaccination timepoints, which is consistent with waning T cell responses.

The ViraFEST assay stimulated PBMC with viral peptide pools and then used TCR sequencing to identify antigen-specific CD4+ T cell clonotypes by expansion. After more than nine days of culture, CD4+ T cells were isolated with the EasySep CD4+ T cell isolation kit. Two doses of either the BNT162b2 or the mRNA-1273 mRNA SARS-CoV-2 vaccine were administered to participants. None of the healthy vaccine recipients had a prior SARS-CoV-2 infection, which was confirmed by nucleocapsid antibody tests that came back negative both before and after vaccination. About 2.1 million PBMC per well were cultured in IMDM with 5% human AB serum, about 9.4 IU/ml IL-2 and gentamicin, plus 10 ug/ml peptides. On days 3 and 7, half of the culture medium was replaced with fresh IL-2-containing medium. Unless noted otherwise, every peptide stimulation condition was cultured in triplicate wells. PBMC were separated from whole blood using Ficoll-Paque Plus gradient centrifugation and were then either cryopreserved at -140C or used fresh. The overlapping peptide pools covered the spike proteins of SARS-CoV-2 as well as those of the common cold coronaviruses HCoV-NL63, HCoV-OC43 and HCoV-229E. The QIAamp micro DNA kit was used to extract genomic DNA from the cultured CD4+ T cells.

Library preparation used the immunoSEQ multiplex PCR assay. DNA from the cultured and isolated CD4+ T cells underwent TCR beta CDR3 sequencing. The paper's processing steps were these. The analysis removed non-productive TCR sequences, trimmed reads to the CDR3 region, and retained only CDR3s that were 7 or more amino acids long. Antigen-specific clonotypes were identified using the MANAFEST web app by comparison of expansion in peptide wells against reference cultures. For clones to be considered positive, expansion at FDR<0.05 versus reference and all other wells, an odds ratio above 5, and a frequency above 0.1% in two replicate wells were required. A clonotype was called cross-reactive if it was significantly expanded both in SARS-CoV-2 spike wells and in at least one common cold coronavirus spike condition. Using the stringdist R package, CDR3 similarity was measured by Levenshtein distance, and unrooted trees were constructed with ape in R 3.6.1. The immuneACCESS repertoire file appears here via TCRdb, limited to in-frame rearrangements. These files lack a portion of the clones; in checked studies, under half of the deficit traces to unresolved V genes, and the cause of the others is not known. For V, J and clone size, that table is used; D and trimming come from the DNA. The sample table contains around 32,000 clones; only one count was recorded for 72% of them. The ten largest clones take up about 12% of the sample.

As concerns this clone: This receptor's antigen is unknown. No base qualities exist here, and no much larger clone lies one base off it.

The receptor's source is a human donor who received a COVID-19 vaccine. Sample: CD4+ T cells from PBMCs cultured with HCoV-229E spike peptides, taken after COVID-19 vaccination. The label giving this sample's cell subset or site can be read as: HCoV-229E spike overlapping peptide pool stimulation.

The DNA reads as follows: TGCAGCGTTGAAGGCGGGAGTGAACAAGAGACCCAGTACTTC. The resulting protein is CSVEGGSEQETQYF. Recombination joined TRBV29-1 with TRBJ2-5, and 7 bases in between align with TRBD2. Trimming takes 1 base off V and 2 bases off J; junction bases not matched to a gene: 4. The germline V gene yields SQVTM for CDR1 and ANQGSEA for CDR2. There are 14 amino acids in the CDR3, from cysteine to phenylalanine inclusive. The CDR3 DNA has 42 bases and is translated from base 1. Full variable domain (CDR3 extended with the reference TRBV29-1 and TRBJ2-5 proteins): SAVISQKPSRDICQRGTSLTIQCQVDSQVTMMFWYRQQPGQSLTLIATANQGSEATYESGFVIDKFPISRPNLTFSTLTVSNMSPEDSSIYLCSVEGGSEQETQYFGPGTRLLVL.